The clone carrying this T cell receptor beta chain turned up a few times. This specimen comes from a study of CD8+CD57+ T cells in acquired aplastic anemia. Trimming shortened V by 5 bases and J by 5 bases, and 13 bases separated the two germline ends. The CDR3 loop spans 12 amino acids. CDR1 is DFQATT, CDR2 SNEGSKA, per germline (reference sequence). Patients who underwent sequencing had shown CD8+CD57+ cell expansion by flow cytometry. It was genomic DNA that served as the template for profiling TCR beta VDJ and CDR3. TCRdb processed the reads anew with MiXCR; each CDR3 protein has one entry. The sample has 200,000 to 250,000 distinct CDR3 sequences, approximately 60% seen once; the top ten hold about three fifths.

Source material: sorted CD4+, CD8+, or CD8+CD57+ T cells (not recorded which) from PBMCs. The sequence came from a human donor with aplastic anemia. This chain joins TRBV20-1 and TRBJ2-7; D gene unclear. The CDR3 spells CSALLDPNEQYF. Written as DNA, the CDR3 is TGCAGTGCTCTCCTTGATCCCAACGAGCAGTACTTC.